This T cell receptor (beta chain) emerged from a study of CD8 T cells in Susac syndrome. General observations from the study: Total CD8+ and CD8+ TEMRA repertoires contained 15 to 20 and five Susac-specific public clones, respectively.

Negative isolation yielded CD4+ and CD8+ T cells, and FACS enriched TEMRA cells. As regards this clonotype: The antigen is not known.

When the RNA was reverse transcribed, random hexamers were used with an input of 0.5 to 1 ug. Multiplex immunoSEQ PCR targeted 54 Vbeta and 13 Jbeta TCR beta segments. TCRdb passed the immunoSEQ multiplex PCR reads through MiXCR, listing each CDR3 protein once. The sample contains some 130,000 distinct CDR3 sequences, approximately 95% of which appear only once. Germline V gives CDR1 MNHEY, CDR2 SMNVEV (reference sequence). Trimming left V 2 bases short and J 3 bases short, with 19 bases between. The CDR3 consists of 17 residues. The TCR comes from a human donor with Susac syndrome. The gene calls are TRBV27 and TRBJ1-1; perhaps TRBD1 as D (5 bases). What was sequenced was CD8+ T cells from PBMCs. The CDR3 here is CASSLIVGGDSHTEAFF. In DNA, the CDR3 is TGTGCCAGCAGTTTAATTGTCGGGGGGGATTCTCACACTGAAGCTTTCTTT.